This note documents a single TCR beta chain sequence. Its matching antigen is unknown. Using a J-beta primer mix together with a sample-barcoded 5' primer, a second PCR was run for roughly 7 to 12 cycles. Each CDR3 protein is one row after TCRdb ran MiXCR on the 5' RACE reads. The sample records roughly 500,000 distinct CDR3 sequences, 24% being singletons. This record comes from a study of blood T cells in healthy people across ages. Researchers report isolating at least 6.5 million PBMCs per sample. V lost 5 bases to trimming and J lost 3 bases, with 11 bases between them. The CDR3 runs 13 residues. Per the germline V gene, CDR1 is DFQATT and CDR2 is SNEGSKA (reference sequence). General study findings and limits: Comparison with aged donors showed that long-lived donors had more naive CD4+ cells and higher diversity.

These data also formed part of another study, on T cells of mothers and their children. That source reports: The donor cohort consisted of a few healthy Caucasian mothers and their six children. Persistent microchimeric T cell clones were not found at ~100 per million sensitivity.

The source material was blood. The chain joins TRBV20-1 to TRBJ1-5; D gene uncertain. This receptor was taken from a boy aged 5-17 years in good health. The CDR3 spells CSAGRRLNQPQHF. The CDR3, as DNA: TGCAGTGCTGGACGACGGCTCAATCAGCCCCAGCATTTT.